This entry concerns a single TCR beta chain. One junction end disagrees with the germline gene, perhaps due to a read error. The data were obtained in a study of tumor-infiltrating lymphocytes in primary liver carcinoma. This CDR3 spans 14 amino acids. Germline V lookup: CDR1 MNHEY, CDR2 SVGAGI. From 500 to 600 ng of total RNA, TCR beta-specific cDNA was reverse-transcribed using a constant-region primer. Construction of TCR beta libraries relied on three successive nested multiplex PCR rounds employing slightly modified ARM-PCR. The study ran its first two PCR rounds for 9 to 10 cycles each, using TRBV1-TRBV30 forward primers and a C-beta reverse primer. TCRdb recomputed calls from the multiplex PCR reads with MiXCR, one row per CDR3 protein. The table has tens of thousands of distinct CDR3 sequences, roughly 77% seen once. Investigators took RNA and DNA out together from about 19-30 mg of unsorted bulk tissue.

Sequences were obtained from liver tumor tissue from sampling region 3. The subset is: tumor region T3, left-lateral pole. The chain recombines TRBV6-5 with TRBJ1-1; no clear D. This TCR came from a man in his forties with primary liver carcinoma and hepatitis B virus infection. The CDR3 bases are TGTGCCAGCAGTTTCGACGACTCGAACACTGAAACTTTCTTT. Translation: CASSFDDSNTETFF.